This T cell receptor (beta chain) derives from a study of regulatory T cells in long-lasting Graves disease. For the study at large: Newly diagnosed Graves' patients had under 3 months of antithyroid drugs.

Ten or more counts support this clonotype. V shed 6 bases and J shed 1 base, with 12 bases lying between them. The germline V gene encodes CDR1 SNHLY and CDR2 FYNNEI. This CDR3 is 14 amino acids long. Combining iRepertoire HTBI primers with Arm-PCR of CDR3 regions, the authors built TCR beta libraries. One entry per CDR3 protein, called by TCRdb with MiXCR from the multiplex PCR reads. The sample holds approximately 470,000 distinct CDR3 sequences, about a sixth seen once. Time point given: newly diagnosed GD, antithyroid drugs for less than 3 months. PBMCs were the source of the RNA used for TCR sequencing. These data also formed part of another study, on T cells in Graves' hyperthyroidism and ophthalmopathy.

This rearrangement joins TRBV2 to TRBJ2-5; maybe TRBD2 (6 bases). The specimen comprised peripheral blood mononuclear cells (PBMCs), sampled at new diagnosis, from a patient treated with antithyroid drugs. This sequence originates from a man between 40 and 49 years old with Graves disease. This CDR3 is CASRANSGQETQYF. CDR3 nucleotide sequence: TGTGCCAGCAGAGCGAATAGCGGCCAAGAGACCCAGTACTTC.